This T cell receptor beta chain was documented in a study of cytomegalovirus exposure and HLA in healthy donors (dated by TCRdb to 2017 to 2019). Study-wide context: The roughly 670 repertoires of the first cohort and the approximately 130 validation repertoires were produced on the same platform, according to a later analysis. To predict cytomegalovirus infection status, the study combined high-throughput TCR immunosequencing, statistical association of individual TCRs with disease status, and machine learning. Besides the first cohort of 550 to 750 subjects, a separate validation cohort made up of roughly 130 different subjects was used. The aim of the study was to test whether cataloging public T cell receptors could identify signatures of past pathogen exposure. The study at large found these results: The study gave a list of about 160 TCR beta chains associated with cytomegalovirus. Across donors, most TCR sequences were observed very rarely, whereas some public TCRs were present in many individuals. A later analysis had no HLA typing for the validation cohort, so co-occurrence there was scored across all 110 or so repertoires. Cytomegalovirus status was reported to be diagnosed by the classifier with high specificity and sensitivity in both the original and validation cohorts. A later analysis found that TCRs clustered in the first cohort also tended to co-occur in the 110 or so validation repertoires, with approximately 93% of cluster scores above 0. The authors suggested that the approach could potentially be generalized to other disease states and immunological phenotypes. A few of the identified cytomegalovirus-associated TCR beta chains were confirmed in vitro to be specific for cytomegalovirus antigens.

The donors were included in the validation cohort of 130 or so subjects, a group kept apart from the roughly 670-subject first cohort. Libraries were built with the immunoSEQ multiplex PCR assay. In the original analysis: To diagnose cytomegalovirus status from the catalog of TCR beta chain sequences, a statistical classification framework was built. TCRdb retrieved this table from immuneACCESS and kept in-frame rearrangements only. Not all clones are present; in checked studies, unresolved V genes account for under half, and no reason is known for the remainder. V and J calls and clone size are copied from that table; D and trimming were computed from the DNA. This sample holds 110,000 to 150,000 clones; roughly 93% were observed only once. Approximately 1.8% of the sample lies in the top ten. CDR1 and CDR2, looked up from the germline V gene (reference sequence), are MNHEY and SMNVEV. The CDR3 runs 13 residues from the cysteine to the phenylalanine. Only the CDR3 DNA stays, 39 bases, in frame from base 1. Relative to germline, V is 2 bases shorter and J is 3 bases shorter, with 8 bases between their ends.

Details on this clone: Its binding antigen is unknown. Base quality data are lacking; no much larger clone is found one base away. At the DNA level, this CDR3 is encoded by other sequences in the same sample as well.

What was sequenced was PBMCs. This TCR was sampled from a man between 18 and 29 years old in good health and CMV-seropositive. This receptor chain uses TRBV27 and TRBJ2-7, with a weak D call of TRBD1 (6 bases match). The DNA sequence reads TGTGCCAGCAGTTTAAAGGGGGTCTACGAGCAGTACTTC. Its translation is CASSLKGVYEQYF.